This note documents a single T cell receptor (beta chain) sequence. The antigen remains undetermined. This specimen belongs to a study of shared clonotypes between healthy human individuals. Regarding the study as a whole: Few donors limited the genetic and exposure-history diversity represented.

Donors were Caucasian adults residing in Nashville, Tennessee, USA. It was into CD45RA+ naive and CD45RA-negative memory subsets that the CD4+ cells were split. Here immunoSEQ multiplex PCR was the method, and the copy in TCRdb shows in-frame clones only, minus some. The table records roughly 2.5 million clones, over 85% of them present only once. The clonotype was recovered from a man between 18 and 35 years old in good health. Input material: naive CD4+ T cells sorted from blood. Stated subset: CD45RA+ positively selected.

The CDR3 DNA is TGTGCCAGCAGTATATACGGACAGGGAGGGCAGTTCTTC. It encodes CASSIYGQGGQFF. The genes are TRBV6-1 and TRBJ2-1, with 8 bases matching TRBD1. CDR3 length: 13 amino acids. J lost 12 bases, V lost 5 bases, and 9 bases had no gene match. Germline V gene lookup returns CDR1 MNHNS and CDR2 SASEGT.